This T cell receptor (beta chain) was captured by sequencing in a study of blood T cell repertoires in COVID-19. Across the whole study: Italy, Spain and the United States were the sources of the convalescent and acute COVID-19 samples. The cDNA or gDNA used as material had been derived from T cells, B-cell-depleted T cells, or PBMCs.

Looked up from germline, CDR1 is MNHEY and CDR2 is SVGAGI. The CDR3 contains 14 residues. Trimming took off 0 bases at V and 7 bases at J, with 10 bases between the two ends. How the authors handled the data: Estimates of nucleated cell counts were drawn from the amplification of reference gene primers. Repertoires were generated with immunoSEQ multiplex PCR, while TCRdb's copy carries only in-frame clones and drops some. V, J and clone size are taken as reported in that table, and D and trimming were inferred from the DNA itself. The table shows approximately 190,000 clones, with 84% occurring only once. This clone was seen only once.

The V gene is TRBV6-5, the J gene TRBJ2-1; perhaps TRBD2 as D (6 bases). The sequence derives from a man in his thirties or forties with active or convalescent COVID-19. Sequencing was done on a sample of peripheral blood. The CDR3 region is CASSYSGGWNEQFF. For the CDR3, the DNA is TGTGCCAGCAGTTACTCAGGAGGGTGGAATGAGCAGTTCTTC.